This T cell receptor (beta chain) was documented in a study of blood T cell repertoires in COVID-19. Study as a whole: Sources were T cells, B-cell-depleted T cells, or PBMCs; the material itself was cDNA or gDNA.

Trimming cost V 0 bases and J 7 bases, with 18 bases left between them. This CDR3 has 16 amino acids. The V gene's germline CDR1 is LNHNV and CDR2 YYDKDF (reference sequence). In the original analysis: The assay estimated nucleated cells by amplifying reference gene primers. The data were produced by immunoSEQ multiplex PCR, yet TCRdb's version contains in-frame clones alone and is incomplete. V, J and clone size reflect that table, while D and trimming were determined from the DNA. Here the sample spans roughly 150,000 clones, around 88% being singletons. The sequence was collected from a man in his 60s with active or convalescent COVID-19. The rearrangement joins TRBV15 to TRBJ2-5, with D tentatively TRBD1 (5 bases). The sample consisted of peripheral blood. The CDR3 is CATSRELLGALGTQYF. CDR3 DNA sequence: TGTGCCACCAGCAGAGAACTTTTAGGGGCTCTCGGGACCCAGTACTTC.